The entry that follows covers one TCR beta chain sequence. The target antigen is unknown. V lost 0 bases and J lost 6, with 10 bases in between. Germline CDR1 SGHNT, CDR2 YYREEE (reference sequence). CDR3 length equals 14 residues. The data were taken from a study of response to subunit inactivated influenza vaccine. Overall study findings and caveats: Few new T cells, the authors suggested, are recruited by each seasonal influenza vaccination.

Each CDR3 protein gets one entry after TCRdb re-called the RT-PCR reads with MiXCR. The repertoire holds just over 300,000 distinct CDR3 sequences, with about 20% as singletons. The input for sequencing was PBMCs from blood, taken approximately 20 months after vaccination. V is TRBV5-4 and J is TRBJ1-5; tentative D call: TRBD1 (5 bases). The receptor's source is a man aged 50-75 years who received an inactivated influenza vaccine. The CDR3 sequence: CASSLAGETQPQHF. The DNA of the CDR3 is TGTGCCAGCAGCTTGGCGGGGGAAACTCAGCCCCAGCATTTT.